The 17 T cell receptor beta chains below all came from one sample that was sequenced in a study of T cell responses to AZD1222 COVID-19 vaccine. Sequenced by immunoSEQ multiplex PCR; TCRdb stores in-frame clones only, minus some. In the table there are some 170,000 clones, roughly nine tenths of which are singletons. The sample in question was peripheral blood, obtained on day 0 of AZD1222 vaccination. The receptors were gathered from an adult in good health.

The rearrangement links TRBV6-5 to TRBJ1-1, with 8 bases identical to TRBD1. Germline CDR1 MNHEY, CDR2 SVGAGI. CDR3 length equals 15 residues. J gave up 4 bases and V 5 bases, and 9 bases lay outside the gene matches. The CDR3 spells CASSPLTGGGTEAFF. CDR3 DNA: TGTGCCAGCAGTCCCCTTACAGGGGGAGGCACTGAAGCTTTCTTT.

A few counts support this clone. CDR3 protein: CASRDRGGVQETQYF. The CDR3 nucleotides are TGTGCCAGTAGAGACAGGGGCGGAGTTCAAGAGACCCAGTACTTC. The chain combines TRBV19 with TRBJ2-5, with TRBD1 matching 8 bases. CDR1 LNHDA and CDR2 SQIVND come from the germline V gene (reference sequence). Trimming took 6 bases from V and 2 from J; bases not matched to a gene: 8. The CDR3 is made up of 15 amino acids.

The chain recombines TRBV7-3 with TRBJ2-2; D is possibly TRBD1 or TRBD2 (7 bases each). Germline values: CDR1 SGHTA, CDR2 FQGTGA. The V and J ends lost 4 bases and 6 bases respectively, with 15 bases between them. There are 15 residues in the CDR3. The CDR3 here is CASSSQGGLAGELFF. The CDR3 DNA reads as TGTGCCAGCAGCTCCCAGGGGGGGTTAGCCGGGGAGCTGTTTTTT.

V usage is TRBV27 and J usage is TRBJ2-3, with 9 bases lining up with TRBD2. The V gene end was trimmed by 3 bases and the J gene end by 1 base; junction bases not matched to a gene: 2. The CDR3 sequence is 15 residues long. Germline CDR1 and CDR2: MNHEY and SMNVEV (reference sequence). Here the CDR3 reads CASSFWTSGTDTQYF. The CDR3 coding sequence is TGTGCCAGCAGTTTCTGGACTAGCGGCACAGATACGCAGTATTTT.

This chain links TRBV28 with TRBJ2-7; D unresolved. The germline CDR1 and CDR2 sequences are MDHEN and SYDVKM. The CDR3 contains 14 residues. V lost 5 bases, J lost 5 bases, and 16 bases lay in between. CDR3 amino acids: CASSLNRPAHEQYV. The CDR3 DNA is TGTGCCAGCAGTCTAAACCGTCCGGCGCACGAGCAGTACGTC.

The chain employs TRBV30 and TRBJ2-3; TRBD1 is a possible D gene (6 bases). V dropped 0 bases and J dropped 8 bases, with 15 bases sitting between them. Germline CDR1 GTSNPN, CDR2 SVGIG (reference sequence). The length of the CDR3 is 14 residues. The CDR3 loop reads CAWSVGRGRGTQYF. The CDR3, as DNA: TGTGCCTGGAGTGTGGGCAGGGGCCGGGGTACGCAGTATTTT.

The J gene is TRBJ1-5, the V gene TRBV21-1. TRBV21-1 is a known pseudogene. This CDR3 spans 17 amino acids. The CDR3 protein is CASTCGGSGVFNQPQHF. CDR3 DNA sequence: TGTGCCAGCACCTGCGGGGGTTCAGGGGTGTTTAATCAGCCCCAGCATTTT.

This sequence joins TRBV4-1 and TRBJ2-3, with 10 bases fitting TRBD1. CDR1 MGHRA and CDR2 YSYEKL come from the germline V gene. The J segment lost 5 bases and the V segment lost 0 bases, leaving 14 bases of the junction unmatched. The CDR3 is made up of 19 amino acids. CDR3 sequence reads: CASSQDSSYDRGQQDTQYF. CDR3 sequence (DNA): TGCGCCAGCAGCCAAGACAGCTCGTATGACAGGGGGCAACAAGATACGCAGTATTTT.

V gene TRBV10-3 combines with J gene TRBJ1-5, with 11 nucleotides matching TRBD1. V dropped 5 bases and J dropped 6; count of bases not matched to a gene: 3. The germline V gene has CDR1 ENHRY and CDR2 SYGVKD. CDR3 length: 14 amino acids. This CDR3 reads CAISPGQGVQPQHF. The CDR3 DNA reads TGTGCCATCAGTCCGGGACAGGGGGTTCAGCCCCAGCATTTT.

The chain combines TRBV7-7 with TRBJ2-2, with D hard to call. CDR3 length: 15 amino acids. Looked up from germline, CDR1 is SSHAT and CDR2 is FNYEAQ (reference sequence). Trimming stripped 5 bases from V and 0 bases from J, with 10 bases between. CDR3 in amino acids: CASSQSWANTGELFF. The DNA for the CDR3 is TGTGCCAGCAGCCAGAGCTGGGCGAACACCGGGGAGCTGTTTTTT.

This sequence joins TRBV5-6 and TRBJ2-1, with 15 bases matching TRBD2. The J segment lost 4 bases and the V segment lost 3 bases, leaving 5 bases of the junction unmatched. CDR3 size: 17 residues. The V gene's germline CDR1 is SGHDT and CDR2 YYEEEE. The CDR3 DNA reads as TGTGCCAGCAGCTGGGGACTAGCGGGGGGCCAATACAATGAGCAGTTCTTC. This codes for CASSWGLAGGQYNEQFF.

The CDR3 here is CASVQGTPYEQYF. CDR3 DNA: TGTGCCAGCGTACAGGGGACCCCCTACGAGCAGTACTTC. The chain links TRBV28 to TRBJ2-7; TRBD1 matches at 7 bases. The CDR3 consists of 13 residues. Looked up from germline, CDR1 is MDHEN and CDR2 is SYDVKM. After removal of 8 bases from V and 2 bases from J, the junction contained 6 bases not matched to a gene.

V usage is TRBV10-1 and J usage is TRBJ2-2; D unresolved. CDR1 and CDR2 (germline): WNHNN, SYGVQD (reference sequence). This CDR3 is built from 14 residues. V was pared by 0 bases and J by 1 base, with 3 bases between. CDR3 nucleotide sequence: TGCGCCAGCAGTGAGTCGTGGAACACCGGGGAGCTGTTTTTT. It codes for CASSESWNTGELFF.

The chain couples TRBV5-6 to TRBJ1-5, with 7 bases that match TRBD1. Germline CDR1 is SGHDT and CDR2 is YYEEEE. Trimming removed 4 bases from V and 0 bases from J; junction bases left unmatched: 4. This CDR3 is 15 amino acids long. The chain's CDR3 is CASSLGTDSNQPQHF. The CDR3 region has the DNA TGTGCCAGCAGCCTGGGGACAGATAGCAATCAGCCCCAGCATTTT.

This clone was picked up one time. This chain links TRBV7-6 with TRBJ2-1; D is unresolved. Trimming left V 5 bases short and J 7 bases short, with 18 bases between. CDR3 length equals 15 residues. Germline CDR1 is SGHVS and CDR2 is FNYEAQ. The CDR3 loop is CASSPSGASGNEQFF. The CDR3 nucleotides are TGTGCCAGCAGCCCATCCGGTGCGAGTGGGAATGAGCAGTTCTTC. The entire variable domain, with the rest obtained from reference TRBV7-6 and TRBJ2-1, is as follows: GAGVSQSPRYKVTKRGQDVALRCDPISGHVSLYWYRQALGQGPEFLTYFNYEAQQDKSGLPNDRFSAERPEGSISTLTIQRTEQRDSAMYRCASSPSGASGNEQFFGPGTRLTVL.

The count of this clone is one. This rearrangement joins TRBV24-1 to TRBJ1-2, with D possibly being TRBD1 (5 bases). CDR1 and CDR2 (germline): KGHDR, SFDVKD. The V end was cut by 4 bases, the J end by 5 bases, with 16 bases between. The CDR3 loop spans 15 amino acids. CDR3 in amino acids: CATSDSSQGAYGYTF. The CDR3 DNA is TGTGCCACCAGTGACTCCTCTCAGGGAGCTTATGGCTACACCTTC.

J is TRBJ1-3 and V is TRBV11-2, with D maybe TRBD1 (5 bases). The CDR3 totals 13 residues. Germline V gene lookup returns CDR1 SGHAT and CDR2 FQNNGV. Deletions cut 1 base from V and 8 bases from J, with 9 bases between. The DNA of the CDR3 is TGTGCCAGCAGCTTAGTAGGGGTTGACACCATATATTTT. Protein sequence: CASSLVGVDTIYF.